The T cell receptor (beta chain) under discussion was sequenced for a study of cytomegalovirus exposure and HLA in healthy donors. In the study overall: A subsequent analysis reported that the 120 validation repertoires were produced on the same platform that had also been used for the roughly 700 first-cohort repertoires.

The approximately 120-subject validation cohort, separate from the approximately 630-subject first cohort, included the donors. This CDR3 contains 12 residues. V lost 0 bases and J lost 9, with 8 bases in between. Germline V gene lookup returns CDR1 KGHSY and CDR2 FQNENV. Sequencing was performed with immunoSEQ multiplex PCR; in TCRdb, only in-frame clones are kept and a portion is missing. The sample holds some 340,000 clones; about 85% are singletons and the top ten take about 1%. This chain links TRBV16 with TRBJ1-1; tentative D call: TRBD1 (5 bases). Sequencing was carried out using PBMCs. This sequence originates from a woman between 25 and 40 years old in good health and CMV-seropositive. In nucleotides, the CDR3 is TGTGCCAGCAGCCAATCGACAGAAAAAGCTTTCTTT. Protein sequence: CASSQSTEKAFF.